This paragraph covers one TCR beta chain sequence. Its antigen is not yet known. No quality values exist for individual bases; no much larger clone is one base distant. This specimen comes from a study of blood T cell repertoires in COVID-19 (TCRdb year 2020). Describing the broader study: Samples covering the acute and convalescent phases of COVID-19 were provided by collaborators in the United States, Italy and Spain. The material from the prospective study consisted of cDNA or gDNA derived from T cells, B-cell-depleted T cells, or PBMCs. The dataset comprised deeply sampled blood TCRbeta repertoires from subjects exposed to, actively infected with, or recovered from COVID-19. A freely available public database, intended as a resource for researchers studying the immune response to SARS-CoV-2, is where the repertoires were released. The samples were drawn from two sources: the first 160 participants of the ongoing ImmuneRACE study, and 1,254 subjects contributed by 6 global collaborators. Nearly every sample came with metadata listing a de-identified subject ID, COVID-19 status, age in years and sex. Where available, HLA class I and class II types were obtained from metadata supplied by the sample provider rather than from assay-based typing.

Whole blood was collected in K2EDTA tubes by collaborating institutions according to the institutions' own protocols. For TCRbeta analysis, collaborator samples were shipped as frozen whole blood, as isolated PBMCs, or as DNA extracted from either sample type. Broader findings and caveats from the paper: Clinical and demographic metadata were provided uncurated, with the amount varying by source and participant.

CDR1 and CDR2 are drawn from the germline V gene: SGHDN, FVKESK. V is cut back by 7 bases and J by 2 bases, with 4 bases in the junction unmatched. The CDR3 contains 13 residues, cysteine and phenylalanine counted. The kept DNA is CDR3 alone, 39 bases in frame from the first base. TCRbeta CDR3 regions were amplified from genomic DNA by means of the immunoSEQ Assay, a bias-controlled multiplex PCR. Per the authors' processing: The number of nucleated cells in each sample was estimated from the amplification of reference gene primers within the assay. To quantify the absolute abundance of each unique TCRbeta CDR3 rearrangement, sequence reads were collapsed and filtered. For each sample, productive Simpson clonality was calculated as the square root of Simpson's diversity index across productive rearrangements. TCRdb took this table from immuneACCESS and kept in-frame rearrangements with V and J called. Such tables lack part of the clones; where checked against another copy, unresolved V genes explain under half of the gap, and the rest is unexplained. V and J calls and clone size are copied from that table; D and trimming were computed from the DNA. The sample table holds 25,000 to 30,000 clones, of which less than 90% were seen once. The ten largest make up over 20% of the sample.

The chain is encoded by TRBV14 joined to TRBJ2-7; 8 bases in between match TRBD2. The material sequenced was peripheral blood. This TCR was sampled from a human donor in a cohort sampled during active COVID-19. The CDR3 loop reads CASTPGGAYEQYF. The DNA sequence follows: TGTGCCAGCACGCCGGGGGGGGCCTACGAGCAGTACTTC.